This entry describes one T cell receptor beta chain. What it binds is unknown. Repertoires were generated with immunoSEQ multiplex PCR, while TCRdb's copy carries only in-frame clones and drops some. In the table there are 95,000 to 100,000 clones, more than 90% of which are singletons. This specimen comes from a study of T cell responses to AZD1222 COVID-19 vaccine. Study outcomes and limitations: Epitopes outside B.1.351 and B.1.1.7 mutated regions reportedly drew nearly half of spike TCRs. Once two AZD1222 doses were given, Spike-specific TCR breadth and depth went up. The donors showed a predominance of white British ancestry and of females, with possible underestimation of clonal diversity.

Germline assignment: CDR1 SGHAT and CDR2 FQNNGV. V was trimmed by 0 bases and J by 10 bases, leaving 12 bases between them. The CDR3 has 13 amino acids. The chain is built from TRBV11-2 and TRBJ1-1; D possibly corresponds to TRBD1 (6 bases). The clonotype originates from an adult in good health. The sample in question was peripheral blood, obtained on day 0 of AZD1222 vaccination. Here the CDR3 reads CASSLDLQGVAFF. As DNA, the CDR3 is TGTGCCAGCAGCTTAGACCTACAGGGCGTAGCTTTCTTT.